A selection of T cell receptor beta chains follows, all from one sample in a study of beta chain features in type 1 diabetes. Sequencing used immunoSEQ multiplex PCR; TCRdb keeps in-frame clones, though not all of them. In the table there are about 270,000 clones, approximately 15% of which are singletons. The sample comprised naive CD4+ T cells from blood. These receptors came from a man in his thirties or forties with type 1 diabetes. Each CDR3 is given without its conserved first and last residue.

CDR3 protein | CDR3 length | V gene
SVEYRRNTEAF | 11 | TRBV29-1
AISELAGGQY | 10 | TRBV10-3
ASRRQIYEQY | 10 | TRBV2
SVGGTVLRSDTQY | 13 | TRBV29-1
ASSSGVRNQPQH | 12 | TRBV5-1
AWQQSMNTEAF | 11 | TRBV30
ASSSNREEQY | 10 | TRBV28
ASSLAGRNEQY | 11 | TRBV7-9
ASLWRETYNEQF | 12 | TRBV7-2
ASSVAAYTEAF | 11 | TRBV9
ASSHIQGQGVHGYT | 14 | TRBV4-2
ASSKPPTNEQF | 11 | TRBV19
ASSDLRDRPYGYT | 13 | TRBV2
ASSAASKTEQF | 11 | TRBV9